This T cell receptor (beta chain) was recorded in a study of response to subunit inactivated influenza vaccine. The study, taken as a whole, reports: It was suggested by the authors that few new T cells are recruited by each seasonal influenza vaccination.

This clonotype was seen more than once but under ten times. The target antigen is unknown. One entry per CDR3 protein results from TCRdb running MiXCR on the RT-PCR reads. The data hold a few hundred thousand distinct CDR3 sequences, with approximately 11% observed a single time. Source: PBMCs from blood, taken 45 days after vaccination. This receptor was taken from a man aged 50 or older who received an inactivated influenza vaccine.

The CDR3 here is CASSTRTGSSGNTIYF. CDR3 sequence (DNA): TGTGCCAGCAGTACCAGGACAGGGAGCTCTGGAAACACCATATATTTT. This chain uses TRBV28 with TRBJ1-3, with 8 bases fitting TRBD1. The length of the CDR3 is 16 residues. After removal of 5 bases from V and 0 bases from J, the junction contained 6 bases not matched to a gene. Germline CDR1 is MDHEN and CDR2 is SYDVKM.